This passage covers 31 T cell receptor beta chains from one sample sequenced in a study of tumor and adjacent non-tumor tissue in lung cancer. RNA was extracted from bulk tissue without any cell sorting. Distant lung tissue was collected more than 3 cm away from the tumor edge. A modified ARM-PCR protocol with three rounds of nested PCR amplified TCRbeta. MiXCR was run by TCRdb on the multiplex PCR reads, yielding one entry per CDR3 protein. The table shows tens of thousands of distinct CDR3 sequences, with roughly 57% occurring only once. The sample comprised distant non-tumor lung tissue. All receptors come from a man aged 70-80 years with non-small cell lung cancer.

A remark on this clonotype: This may be a read error, as it is one base from a much larger clone. The rearrangement joins TRBV5-6 to TRBJ1-2; 7 bases agree with TRBD1. Germline CDR1 SGHDT, CDR2 YYEEEE. CDR3 length equals 14 residues. The V and J ends lost 4 bases and 2 bases, in that order; junction bases with no gene match: 5. The CDR3 sequence is CASSVGQWNYGYTF. CDR3 nucleotides: TGTGCCAGCAGCGTGGGACAGTGGAACTATGGCTACACCTTC.

Comment on this clonotype: The junction departs from germline at one end; a sequencing error may be responsible. CDR3 in amino acids: CANSYSRTVNTEDFF. The CDR3 coding sequence is TGTGCCAACAGTTACTCTCGGACAGTGAACACTGAAGATTTCTTT. The chain has TRBV6-5 and TRBJ1-1; the D gene is possibly TRBD1 (6 bases). Germline CDR1 is MNHEY and CDR2 is SVGAGI. The CDR3 length is 15 residues.

Notes on this clonotype: The CDR3 does not end in the conserved phenylalanine or tryptophan, so this is likely a read error. The chain combines TRBV6-1 with TRBJ2-7, with a possible D match to TRBD2 (5 bases). V dropped 6 bases and J dropped 3 bases, with 15 bases sitting between them. CDR3 length equals 14 residues. CDR1 MNHNS and CDR2 SASEGT come from the germline V gene. CDR3 coding DNA: TGTGCCAGCAGATCCCCTCCCGGGGTCTACGAGCAGTACTAC. Its protein product is CASRSPPGVYEQYY.

This clonotype was recorded many times. The V call is TRBV12-3 or TRBV12-4, the J call TRBJ2-3; D gene ambiguous. V gave up 6 bases and J gave up 4 bases, with 14 bases separating them. The CDR3 runs to 14 residues. CDR3 protein: CASSATATPDTQYF. As DNA, the CDR3 is TGTGCCAGCAGCGCGACTGCCACCCCAGATACGCAGTATTTT.

As regards this clonotype: The junction and the germline gene differ at one end; a read error may be behind it. The V and J genes are TRBV11-2 and TRBJ2-5, with D uncertain. This CDR3 contains 12 residues. CDR1 SGHAT and CDR2 FQNNGV come from the germline V gene. The CDR3 here is CASSLNQEAQYF. As DNA, the CDR3 is TGTGCTAGCAGCTTAAATCAAGAGGCCCAGTACTTC.

This clonotype was counted many times. The rearrangement links TRBV29-1 to TRBJ2-1; the D call may be TRBD1 or TRBD2 (5 bases each). Germline assignment: CDR1 SQVTM and CDR2 ANQGSEA. V was shortened by 4 bases and J by 2 bases, with 12 bases between the two germline ends. The CDR3 has 14 residues. The CDR3 DNA follows: TGCAGCGTTGTCGGGACGGTGACCTACAATGAGCAGTTCTTC. Translating it yields CSVVGTVTYNEQFF.

The chain has TRBV11-1 and TRBJ2-5, with D perhaps assigned TRBD1 or TRBD2 (5 bases each). V shed 7 bases and J shed 12 bases, with 24 bases lying between them. Germline V gene data show CDR1 as SGHAT and CDR2 as FQDESV (reference sequence). CDR3 length: 14 amino acids. The DNA for the CDR3 is TGTGCCAGCACCCGGGGCGATCCACAAGATACCGAGTACTTC. The encoded protein is CASTRGDPQDTEYF.

This clonotype was recorded many times. The chain has TRBV6-5 and TRBJ1-5, with TRBD1 as a possible D gene (6 bases). Germline CDR1 MNHEY, CDR2 SVGAGI. Trimming took 6 bases from V and 5 from J, leaving 14 bases between them. This CDR3 contains 14 residues. The CDR3 here is CASRFRGLHQPQHF. CDR3 DNA sequence: TGTGCCAGCAGGTTCAGGGGACTCCATCAGCCCCAGCATTTT.

This clonotype was counted once. The V call is TRBV29-1, the J call TRBJ1-2; perhaps TRBD1 as D (6 bases). Germline V CDR1 and CDR2: SQVTM, ANQGSEA. The CDR3 consists of 13 residues. V was cut by 7 bases and J by 4 bases, with 16 bases left in between. The CDR3 is CSAIGQQGYGYTF. The DNA for the CDR3 is TGCAGCGCGATCGGACAGCAGGGCTATGGCTACACCTTC.

The V gene is TRBV5-1, the J gene TRBJ1-4; TRBD1 is a possible D gene (5 bases). The V gene's germline CDR1 is SGHRS and CDR2 YFSETQ. The ends were cut back, 0 bases at V and 12 bases at J, with 12 bases in the middle. The CDR3 totals 13 residues. CDR3 sequence (DNA): TGCGCCAGCAGCTTGGGAACGCGGGGGGAACTGTTTTTT. Translating it yields CASSLGTRGELFF.

The chain links TRBV24-1 to TRBJ2-7; 10 nucleotides match TRBD2. CDR1 is KGHDR and CDR2 is SFDVKD in the germline V gene. Trimming at V came to 2 bases and at J to 3 bases, leaving 6 bases not matched to a gene. The CDR3 runs 16 residues. CDR3 nucleotides: TGTGCCACCAGTGATTCCAGCGGGGGGGGCATCTACGAGCAGTACTTC. It is translated as CATSDSSGGGIYEQYF.

Remarks on this clonotype: One end of the junction varies from germline; a read error may be responsible. The chain recombines TRBV29-1 with TRBJ1-5; 11 nucleotides match TRBD1. CDR3 length: 17 amino acids. Germline V gives CDR1 SQVTM, CDR2 ANQGSEA. CDR3 nucleotide sequence: TGTAGCGTAGACATCGGGACAGGGGGTTCGAGCAATCATCCCCATCATTTT. As protein: CSVDIGTGGSSNHPHHF.

This clonotype was seen once. V is TRBV10-3 and J is TRBJ2-7; either TRBD1 or TRBD2 may fit D (5 bases each). Trimming removed 4 bases from V and 5 bases from J, with 12 bases in between. This CDR3 is 13 amino acids long. CDR1 and CDR2 (germline): ENHRY, SYGVKD. Here the CDR3 reads CAISAGTDHEQYF. CDR3 coding DNA: TGTGCCATCAGTGCAGGGACGGACCACGAGCAGTACTTC.

Turning to this clonotype: As the CDR3 is not closed by the conserved phenylalanine or tryptophan, this likely results from a read error. This chain uses TRBV28 with TRBJ2-1; 11 nucleotides align to TRBD2. The length of the CDR3 is 17 residues. Looked up from germline, CDR1 is MDHEN and CDR2 is SYDVKM. Losses at the gene ends were 2 bases for V and 5 bases for J; bases not matched to a gene: 8. The CDR3 DNA reads as TGTGCCAGCAGTTTAGTACTAGCGGGAGCCATGGACAATGAGCAGTTCTTA. Amino acids: CASSLVLAGAMDNEQFL.

In its sample, this clonotype was seen many times. This chain links TRBV4-1 with TRBJ2-2; the match to TRBD1 covers 11 bases. Trimming at V came to 4 bases and at J to 3 bases, leaving 4 bases not matched to a gene. This CDR3 has 16 residues. Germline-derived CDR1 and CDR2 are MGHRA and YSYEKL. The CDR3 coding sequence is TGCGCCAGCAGCCCGCGGACAGGGGGCTACACCGGGGAGCTGTTTTTT. It encodes CASSPRTGGYTGELFF.

This clonotype was counted many times. The V call is TRBV29-1, the J call TRBJ2-1; no definite D call. The V gene lost 3 bases and the J gene lost 12 bases, with 18 bases spanning the gap. CDR1 and CDR2 from the germline V gene are SQVTM and ANQGSEA. The CDR3 is made up of 13 amino acids. CDR3 residues: CSVEVYLLPGQFF. The CDR3 bases are TGCAGCGTTGAGGTCTATCTGTTGCCCGGGCAGTTCTTC.

The chain has TRBV12-3 or TRBV12-4 and TRBJ2-3; TRBD1 matches at 9 bases. This CDR3 spans 15 amino acids. V gave up 5 bases and J gave up 0 bases; unmatched junction bases: 3. The CDR3 here is CASSTGTGSTDTQYF. The CDR3 nucleotides read TGTGCCAGCAGTACCGGGACAGGGAGCACAGATACGCAGTATTTT.

This clonotype showed up many times. The V and J genes are TRBV10-1 and TRBJ2-5; D is perhaps TRBD1 or TRBD2 (6 bases each). V was clipped by 0 bases and J by 6 bases, with 11 bases between them. Per the germline V gene, CDR1 is WNHNN and CDR2 is SYGVQD (reference sequence). There are 14 residues in the CDR3. The CDR3 sequence: CASSESQGRQTQYF. CDR3 coding DNA: TGCGCCAGCAGTGAGTCGCAGGGGAGGCAGACCCAGTACTTC.

Regarding this clonotype: At one boundary the junction diverges from the germline segment, which might be a read error. This sequence joins TRBV6-1 and TRBJ2-5, with D perhaps being TRBD1 or TRBD2 (6 bases each). Germline CDR1 is MNHNS and CDR2 is SASEGT. CDR3 size: 14 residues. The CDR3 loop is CGSRREGGGETQYF. CDR3 DNA sequence: TGTGGCAGCAGACGTGAGGGGGGTGGAGAGACCCAGTACTTC.

The chain carries TRBV30 and TRBJ1-5; 7 nucleotides match TRBD1. Trimming cost V 5 bases and J 11 bases; bases outside gene matches: 12. Germline lookup yields CDR1 GTSNPN and CDR2 SVGIG (reference sequence). The CDR3 sequence is 13 residues long. The CDR3 DNA follows: TGTGCCTGGGACAGGGAAGGCAATCGGTCCCAGCATTTT. It is translated as CAWDREGNRSQHF.

Comment on this clonotype: Given a much more abundant clone one base away, this may be a read error. The chain has TRBV4-1 and TRBJ2-1; 7 bases match TRBD2. The germline V gene encodes CDR1 MGHRA and CDR2 YSYEKL. The CDR3 sequence is 17 residues long. Trimming took 6 bases from V and 0 from J; bases not matched to a gene: 11. The CDR3 DNA follows: TGCGCCAGCAGACGCCCCCCGGGCGGGAGCTCCTACAATGAGCAGTTCTTC. Its translation: CASRRPPGGSSYNEQFF.

Points on this clonotype: Possible read error: a much larger clone is one base away. The rearrangement uses TRBV11-2 and TRBJ1-4; the D is unclear. The CDR3 has 14 residues. Germline values: CDR1 SGHAT, CDR2 FQNNGV. The chain's CDR3 is CASSLERADEKLLF. The DNA of the CDR3 is TGTGCCAGCAGCTTAGAGAGGGCTGATGAAAAACTGCTTTTT. The full variable domain, rest sourced from reference TRBV11-2 and TRBJ1-4, is EAGVAQSPRYKIIEKRQSVAFWCNPISGHATLYWYQQILGQGPKLLIQFQNNGVVDDSQLPKDRFSAERLKGVDSTLKIQPAKLEDSAVYLCASSLERADEKLLFGSGTQLSVL.

The sample holds a few counts of this clonotype. A single base separates this from a much larger clone, so it may be a read error. J is TRBJ1-2 and V is TRBV29-1; 7 nucleotides agree with TRBD1. The CDR3 sequence is 14 residues long. Germline V gene data show CDR1 as SQVTM and CDR2 as ANQGSEA. The CDR3 spells CGVSYMTGRNGYTF. CDR3 in DNA: TGCGGCGTCTCCTACATGACAGGGCGGAATGGCTACACCTTC. The whole variable domain, filled in from reference TRBV29-1 and TRBJ1-2, reads SAVISQKPSRDICQRGTSLTIQCQVDSQVTMMFWYRQQPGQSLTLIATANQGSEATYESGFVIDKFPISRPNLTFSTLTVSNMSPEDSSIYLCGVSYMTGRNGYTFGSGTRLTVV.

As for this clonotype: Mismatch with germline at one junction end may stem from a read error. The rearrangement uses TRBV6-4 and TRBJ2-2; no clear D gene. Germline values: CDR1 MRHNA, CDR2 SNTAGT. The CDR3 loop spans 15 amino acids. The CDR3 sequence is CASSDSYRDTGELFF. For the CDR3, the DNA is TGTGCCAGTAGTGACTCCTACAGAGACACCGGGGAGCTGTTTTTT.

This clonotype was seen many times. The V and J genes are TRBV29-1 and TRBJ1-1; D is uncertain. Looked up from germline, CDR1 is SQVTM and CDR2 is ANQGSEA. Trimming took 4 bases from V and 7 from J, leaving 13 bases between them. This CDR3 region has 12 residues. The CDR3 bases are TGCAGCGTTGTACTGGACCTTGTTGAAGCTTTCTTT. The encoded protein is CSVVLDLVEAFF.

This clonotype was detected ten times or more. The J gene is TRBJ1-4, the V gene TRBV4-2; D gene ambiguous. V gave up 1 base and J gave up 8 bases, with 8 bases separating them. Germline V gives CDR1 LGHNA, CDR2 YNFKEQ. The CDR3 sequence is 13 residues long. The CDR3 bases are TGTGCCAGCAGCCAAGGATTATTGGAAAAACTGTTTTTT. Translating it yields CASSQGLLEKLFF.

The chain is built from TRBV4-1 and TRBJ2-1; possible D gene TRBD2, 6 bases. Germline V CDR1 and CDR2: MGHRA, YSYEKL. The CDR3 covers 17 residues. Trimming removed 0 bases at V and 7 bases at J, with 19 bases between. CDR3 sequence reads: CASSQDAGYGVVNEQFF. CDR3 sequence (DNA): TGCGCCAGCAGCCAAGATGCGGGATATGGGGTCGTAAATGAGCAGTTCTTC.

This clonotype was found many times. The chain is built from TRBV7-9 and TRBJ2-5, with 7 bases lining up with TRBD1. The CDR3 totals 16 residues. Germline V CDR1 and CDR2: SEHNR, FQNEAQ (reference sequence). Trimming took 6 bases from V and 1 from J; bases not matched to a gene: 11. CDR3 loop: CASSTRGQRFQETQYF. The CDR3 DNA follows: TGTGCCAGCAGTACCCGGGGACAGAGATTCCAAGAGACCCAGTACTTC.

Remarks on this clonotype: Just one base apart from a much larger clone, this may be a read error. The chain links TRBV6-2 or TRBV6-3 to TRBJ2-7; 8 bases agree with TRBD2. Germline CDR1 and CDR2: MNHEY and SVGEGT. The CDR3 consists of 15 residues. V lost 5 bases and J lost 4; bases outside the gene matches: 10. CDR3 coding DNA: TGTGCCAGCAGTCCCCGGGCTAGCGGGCCGTACGAGCAGTACTTC. Translated: CASSPRASGPYEQYF.

The chain is built from TRBV12-3 or TRBV12-4 and TRBJ1-6; D might be TRBD1 (6 bases). This CDR3 has 13 amino acids. V shed 8 bases and J shed 4 bases, with 9 bases lying between them. In DNA form, the CDR3 reads TGTGCCAGCCGACAGGCTTATAATTCACCCCTCCACTTT. Its translation: CASRQAYNSPLHF.

CDR3 nucleotides: TGTGCCAGCAGCCCGAGGAGGGGGGACGCTTTATCAGGATCACCCCTCCACTTT. It codes for CASSPRRGDALSGSPLHF. The chain uses TRBV7-6 and TRBJ1-6; TRBD1 might be the D (6 bases). CDR1 is SGHVS and CDR2 is FNYEAQ in the germline V gene. The V gene lost 5 bases and the J gene lost 10 bases, with 27 bases spanning the gap. The CDR3 is 18 residues long.